Listed below are T cell receptor beta chains from one sample, sequenced in a study of blood T cell repertoires in COVID-19. Only in-frame clones appear in the TCRdb table, and some are missing; sequencing was by immunoSEQ multiplex PCR. This table holds more than 200,000 clones, approximately 84% found once. Material: peripheral blood. Receptors originate from a man aged 50 or older with acute or convalescent COVID-19. CDR3s leave out the opening cysteine and the closing phenylalanine or tryptophan. Not every row has a clone size; where given, it reads once, few, many or a size class.

V gene: TRBV18
clone size: .
CDR3 protein: ASSPISGNQPQH

V gene: TRBV27
clone size: .
CDR3 protein: ASSLRQGLQPQH

V gene: TRBV18
clone size: .
CDR3 protein: ASSPQGVLEMNTEAF

V gene: TRBV2
clone size: .
CDR3 protein: ASSEAQRIEAF

V gene: TRBV29-1
clone size: once
CDR3 protein: SVELYQGTYGYT

V gene: TRBV5-1
clone size: .
CDR3 protein: ASSFTGQGAGRETEAF

V gene: TRBV27
clone size: .
CDR3 protein: ASSPRGGNYGYT

V gene: TRBV3-1/TRBV3-2
clone size: .
CDR3 protein: ASSQGASGNQPQH

V gene: TRBV2
clone size: .
CDR3 protein: ASQEGETQY

V gene: TRBV5-4
clone size: .
CDR3 protein: ASRYDRNEAF

V gene: TRBV6-6
clone size: .
CDR3 protein: ASSYSAGNWNSPLH

V gene: TRBV6-5
clone size: .
CDR3 protein: ASSQGRVYEQY

V gene: TRBV5-1
clone size: .
CDR3 protein: ASSPTGINTDTQY

V gene: TRBV2
clone size: .
CDR3 protein: ASMRTGAVGGYT

V gene: TRBV5-8
clone size: .
CDR3 protein: ASSLGTGSYT

V gene: TRBV10-3
clone size: .
CDR3 protein: AISREENTEAF

V gene: TRBV6-5
clone size: .
CDR3 protein: ASSYSSGPDTQY

V gene: TRBV12-3/TRBV12-4
clone size: .
CDR3 protein: ASSLRVDTEAF

V gene: TRBV6-5
clone size: .
CDR3 protein: ASSYEGQGNSPLH

V gene: TRBV19
clone size: .
CDR3 protein: AAVQGVQY

V gene: TRBV27
clone size: .
CDR3 protein: ASSLYLRGSGTEAF

V gene: TRBV13
clone size: .
CDR3 protein: ASSLNRGNTEAF

V gene: TRBV30
clone size: .
CDR3 protein: AWSTRNIQY

V gene: TRBV30
clone size: .
CDR3 protein: AWSVRQTGYGYT

V gene: TRBV3-1/TRBV3-2
clone size: .
CDR3 protein: ASSQASGNNEQF

V gene: TRBV18
clone size: .
CDR3 protein: ASSPVGQDYGYT

V gene: TRBV6-2/TRBV6-3
clone size: once
CDR3 protein: ASSRDRARALNEKLF

V gene: TRBV6-2/TRBV6-3
clone size: .
CDR3 protein: ASSYSPDRSNQPQH

V gene: TRBV19
clone size: .
CDR3 protein: ASSFSNSGNTIY

V gene: TRBV28
clone size: .
CDR3 protein: ASRGQGLYGYT

V gene: TRBV7-9
clone size: once
CDR3 protein: ASSSDSTGEKLF

V gene: TRBV10-2
clone size: .
CDR3 protein: ASSQGDTQY

V gene: TRBV11-3
clone size: .
CDR3 protein: ASSPRGLGVTGELF

V gene: TRBV4-2
clone size: .
CDR3 protein: ASSQDRTAGQGSTDTQY

V gene: TRBV9
clone size: .
CDR3 protein: ASSVAGSGNTIY

V gene: TRBV10-1
clone size: .
CDR3 protein: ASSDGLLSYNEQF

V gene: TRBV19
clone size: .
CDR3 protein: ASSGTGRAWAF

V gene: TRBV3-1/TRBV3-2
clone size: .
CDR3 protein: ASSQMSRVNTEAF

V gene: TRBV28
clone size: .
CDR3 protein: ASSGQLTDTQY

V gene: TRBV16
clone size: .
CDR3 protein: ASSPSVGREGYT

V gene: TRBV2
clone size: .
CDR3 protein: ASSEITPDTQY

V gene: TRBV11-1
clone size: .
CDR3 protein: ASSPSNRDRGHEQY